This is a list of T cell receptor beta chains from one sample in a study of response to subunit inactivated influenza vaccine. TCRdb ran MiXCR on the RT-PCR reads and lists one entry per CDR3 protein. The table includes approximately 700,000 distinct CDR3 sequences, 14% detected once. The sample was PBMCs from blood, taken approximately 15 days before vaccination. The receptors come from a man between 50 and 59 years old who received an inactivated influenza vaccine. CDR3s include the opening cysteine and the closing phenylalanine or tryptophan. D genes are given only for firm matches. The listing skips clone size in some rows; elsewhere it reads once, few, many or a size class.

j_call: TRBJ2-1
clone_size: -
v_call: TRBV24-1
d_call: TRBD1
cdr3_nt: TGTGCCACCAGTGCCCCCCTGGGGGACAGGGCGAACAATGAGCAGTTCTTC
cdr3_aa: CATSAPLGDRANNEQFF

j_call: TRBJ2-6
clone_size: many
v_call: TRBV7-9
d_call: -
cdr3_nt: TGTGCCAGCAGCTTTGGGAACTCTGGGGCCAACGTCCTGACTTTC
cdr3_aa: CASSFGNSGANVLTF

j_call: TRBJ2-7
clone_size: few
v_call: TRBV25-1
d_call: -
cdr3_nt: TGTGCCAGCAGTGAGCACCGGGTAGGCGAGCAGTACTTC
cdr3_aa: CASSEHRVGEQYF

j_call: TRBJ1-2
clone_size: -
v_call: TRBV3-1
d_call: -
cdr3_nt: TGTGCCAGCAGCCGAGAACCGGGAAGCTATGGCTACACCTTC
cdr3_aa: CASSREPGSYGYTF

j_call: TRBJ2-7
clone_size: few
v_call: TRBV20-1
d_call: TRBD2
cdr3_nt: TGCAGTGCTAGAGATCGAGTGCGCGGGAGCTACGAGCAGTACTTC
cdr3_aa: CSARDRVRGSYEQYF

j_call: TRBJ1-1
clone_size: many
v_call: TRBV3-1
d_call: -
cdr3_nt: TGTGCCAGCAGCCCGGGACTGAGGAACACTGAAGCTTTCTTT
cdr3_aa: CASSPGLRNTEAFF

j_call: TRBJ2-6
clone_size: few
v_call: TRBV11-2
d_call: TRBD1
cdr3_nt: TGTGCCAGCAGCTTAGGACAGGGGCGAATCTCTGGGGCCAACGTCCTGACTTTC
cdr3_aa: CASSLGQGRISGANVLTF

j_call: TRBJ1-5
clone_size: -
v_call: TRBV7-2
d_call: -
cdr3_nt: TGTGCCAGCAGCTTCGGACAAACCAATCAGCCCCAGCATTTT
cdr3_aa: CASSFGQTNQPQHF

j_call: TRBJ1-2
clone_size: -
v_call: TRBV7-9
d_call: -
cdr3_nt: TGTGCCAGCAGCTCCAAGGGCGACTACACCTTC
cdr3_aa: CASSSKGDYTF

j_call: TRBJ2-1
clone_size: few
v_call: TRBV25-1
d_call: TRBD2
cdr3_nt: TGTGCCAGCAGCATATCTCCGGGACTAGCGGGACCGAGCCCCGATGAGCAGTTCTTC
cdr3_aa: CASSISPGLAGPSPDEQFF

j_call: TRBJ2-6
clone_size: -
v_call: TRBV4-3
d_call: -
cdr3_nt: TGCGCCAGCAGCCAAGTAGGTAGGGCTGGGGCCAACGTCCTGACTTTC
cdr3_aa: CASSQVGRAGANVLTF

j_call: TRBJ1-3
clone_size: -
v_call: TRBV12-3/TRBV12-4
d_call: -
cdr3_nt: TGTGCCAGCAGGAGAGACCGGGAGTCCGGAAACACCATATATTTT
cdr3_aa: CASRRDRESGNTIYF

j_call: TRBJ2-1
clone_size: few
v_call: TRBV20-1
d_call: -
cdr3_nt: TGCAGTGCCCTTGGCCCTAGCTCCTACAATGAGCAGTTCTTC
cdr3_aa: CSALGPSSYNEQFF

j_call: TRBJ1-4
clone_size: -
v_call: TRBV4-1
d_call: -
cdr3_nt: TGCGCCAGCAGCCAAGTTGGGCCAATTGCAACTAATGAAAAACTGTTTTTT
cdr3_aa: CASSQVGPIATNEKLFF

j_call: TRBJ2-7
clone_size: -
v_call: TRBV6-5
d_call: -
cdr3_nt: TGTGCCAGCAGTTACCGAGGAGTCTACGAGCAGTACTTC
cdr3_aa: CASSYRGVYEQYF

j_call: TRBJ2-3
clone_size: -
v_call: TRBV12-3/TRBV12-4
d_call: TRBD2
cdr3_nt: TGTGCCAGCAGTTTAAGGTCTAGCGGGAGTACAGATACGCAGTATTTT
cdr3_aa: CASSLRSSGSTDTQYF

j_call: TRBJ2-7
clone_size: -
v_call: TRBV20-1
d_call: -
cdr3_nt: TGCAGTGCCCCGGGAGACAGGTCTAGGAAGCAGTACTTC
cdr3_aa: CSAPGDRSRKQYF

j_call: TRBJ2-3
clone_size: -
v_call: TRBV28
d_call: -
cdr3_nt: TGTGCCAGCAGTGTATTACTAGCTGATACGCAGTATTTT
cdr3_aa: CASSVLLADTQYF

j_call: TRBJ2-3
clone_size: few
v_call: TRBV11-2
d_call: -
cdr3_nt: TGTGCCAGCAGCTTAGTATCAGGGTTAGATACGCAGTATTTT
cdr3_aa: CASSLVSGLDTQYF

j_call: TRBJ1-6
clone_size: -
v_call: TRBV4-1
d_call: -
cdr3_nt: TGCGCCAGCAGCCTAACGAGGGATTCAGGGGCCAGCTATAATTCACCCCTCCACTTT
cdr3_aa: CASSLTRDSGASYNSPLHF

j_call: TRBJ2-1
clone_size: -
v_call: TRBV6-2/TRBV6-3
d_call: -
cdr3_nt: TGTGCCAGCAGCTATGGTAGTGGGCGTCCCTCCTACAATGAGCAGTTCTTC
cdr3_aa: CASSYGSGRPSYNEQFF

j_call: TRBJ1-4
clone_size: -
v_call: TRBV4-1
d_call: TRBD1
cdr3_nt: TGCGCCAGCAGCCTGCGACAGGGGGCAACTAATGAAAAACTGTTTTTT
cdr3_aa: CASSLRQGATNEKLFF

j_call: TRBJ2-5
clone_size: -
v_call: TRBV4-3
d_call: -
cdr3_nt: TGCGCCAGCAGCCTGAACGGACGGCTTGAAGAGACCCAGTACTTC
cdr3_aa: CASSLNGRLEETQYF

j_call: TRBJ2-1
clone_size: -
v_call: TRBV11-1
d_call: TRBD2
cdr3_nt: TGTGCCAGCAGCTCACTTCCCCCTAGCGGGGGGCAATACAATGAGCAGTTCTTC
cdr3_aa: CASSSLPPSGGQYNEQFF

j_call: TRBJ2-7
clone_size: few
v_call: TRBV10-3
d_call: TRBD1
cdr3_nt: TGTGCCACCCGGACAGGGACCATCCTACAACCGGGAGAGCAGTACTTC
cdr3_aa: CATRTGTILQPGEQYF

j_call: TRBJ2-4
clone_size: few
v_call: TRBV12-3/TRBV12-4
d_call: -
cdr3_nt: TGTGCCAGCAGTTTTGGCAGTAAAAACATTCAGTACTTC
cdr3_aa: CASSFGSKNIQYF

j_call: TRBJ2-2
clone_size: many
v_call: TRBV12-3/TRBV12-4
d_call: -
cdr3_nt: TGTGCCAGCAGACGCACCTTACTAGCCGGGGAGCTGTTTTTT
cdr3_aa: CASRRTLLAGELFF

j_call: TRBJ1-1
clone_size: -
v_call: TRBV29-1
d_call: -
cdr3_nt: TGCAGCGTTGAAAAGACAGTCGTGAACACTGAAGCTTTCTTT
cdr3_aa: CSVEKTVVNTEAFF

j_call: TRBJ2-7
clone_size: -
v_call: TRBV13
d_call: -
cdr3_nt: TGTGCCAGCAGCTCCTACCCCGACAGATACGAGCAGTACTTC
cdr3_aa: CASSSYPDRYEQYF

j_call: TRBJ2-7
clone_size: few
v_call: TRBV5-4
d_call: -
cdr3_nt: TGTGCCAGCAGCAAACAGGGACCACAGGACTACGAGCAGTACTTC
cdr3_aa: CASSKQGPQDYEQYF

j_call: TRBJ2-7
clone_size: few
v_call: TRBV15
d_call: -
cdr3_nt: TGTGCCACCAGCGGTTTCGTGGGAGCCTCCCTCGAGCAGTACTTC
cdr3_aa: CATSGFVGASLEQYF

j_call: TRBJ1-4
clone_size: -
v_call: TRBV14
d_call: -
cdr3_nt: TGTGCCAGCAGCCAACTACAAGCAACTAATGAAAAACTGTTTTTT
cdr3_aa: CASSQLQATNEKLFF

j_call: TRBJ2-5
clone_size: few
v_call: TRBV12-3/TRBV12-4
d_call: TRBD1
cdr3_nt: TGTGCCAGCAGCCCAGGGGGACAGTATCAAGAGACCCAGTACTTC
cdr3_aa: CASSPGGQYQETQYF

j_call: TRBJ2-2
clone_size: few
v_call: TRBV7-9
d_call: -
cdr3_nt: TGTGCCAGCAGCAACCCTGAGAACACCGGGGAGCTGTTTTTT
cdr3_aa: CASSNPENTGELFF

j_call: TRBJ1-1
clone_size: few
v_call: TRBV4-2
d_call: -
cdr3_nt: TGTGCCAGCAGCCAAGCCGTGGGAAAGAAGACTGAAGCTTTCTTT
cdr3_aa: CASSQAVGKKTEAFF

j_call: TRBJ2-7
clone_size: -
v_call: TRBV28
d_call: -
cdr3_nt: TGTGCCAGCAGTTTATACGGGGCTGGACCCTACGAGCAGTACTTC
cdr3_aa: CASSLYGAGPYEQYF

j_call: TRBJ2-5
clone_size: -
v_call: TRBV3-1
d_call: -
cdr3_nt: TGTGCCAGCAGCCATGCTACGGGACGCTCCGGGGAGACCCAGTACTTC
cdr3_aa: CASSHATGRSGETQYF